The rows below give T cell receptor beta chains drawn from one sample of a study of sequential checkpoint blockade in melanoma. Assay used: immunoSEQ multiplex PCR; TCRdb lists only in-frame clones, some missing. The table has about 3,800 clones, less than 30% seen once. This sample comprised tumor tissue (inferred from file names), obtained from a patient given nivolumab and ipilimumab in sequence. The receptor set was obtained from a human donor with melanoma. Each CDR3 is given with its conserved first and last residue. Each record gives: V gene, clone size, J gene, D gene, CDR3 DNA, CDR3 protein. D genes are given only for firm matches. For some rows the clone size is stated as once, few or many, or as a class when expanded; others skip it.

TRBV6-8	NA	TRBJ1-2	TRBD1	TGTGCCAGCAGTTACTTTCAGGGGGCAGATGGCTACACCTTC	CASSYFQGADGYTF
TRBV5-1	NA	TRBJ1-2	TRBD1	TGCGCCAGCAGCCCGGGACAGGGGTTCTATGGCTACACCTTC	CASSPGQGFYGYTF
TRBV6-8	NA	TRBJ1-5	TRBD1	TGTGCCAGCAGTTCCAGGACAGGGGGCCTCAATCAGCCCCAGCATTTT	CASSSRTGGLNQPQHF
TRBV29-1	NA	TRBJ2-1	NA	TGCAGCGTTCGTATGTGGGCCAAGGGGAATGAGCAGTTCTTC	CSVRMWAKGNEQFF
TRBV9	few	TRBJ1-1	NA	TGTGCCAGCAGCGTATCAGTGAACACTGAAGCTTTCTTT	CASSVSVNTEAFF
TRBV15	few	TRBJ1-2	NA	TGTGCCACCAGCAGAGATAGGAACATAGCTAACTATGGCTACACCTTC	CATSRDRNIANYGYTF
TRBV12-2	medium-sized	TRBJ2-1	NA	TGTGCCACCCTCTCCAACCCGGGACTAGCGGGCCTAAGCTCCTACAATGAGCAGTTCTTC	CATLSNPGLAGLSSYNEQFF
TRBV12-5	NA	TRBJ2-1	NA	TGTGCTAGTGCCTGGGGGAGGCGGAGCAGAGACAATGAGCAGTTCTTC	CASAWGRRSRDNEQFF
TRBV9	many	TRBJ1-1	NA	TGTGCCAGCAGCGACCCCGGATCGAACACTGAAGCTTTCTTT	CASSDPGSNTEAFF
TRBV9	NA	TRBJ2-3	TRBD2	TGTGCCAGCAGCACCCACTCGGGACTAGCTTCAGATACGCAGTATTTT	CASSTHSGLASDTQYF
TRBV30	NA	TRBJ2-1	TRBD1	TGTGCCTGGAGTGTAGGCGGCGACAGGGCTTGGCGGTTCTTC	CAWSVGGDRAWRFF
TRBV11-3	medium-sized	TRBJ1-4	NA	TGTGCCAGCAGCTTATTTCAGGCAACTAATGAAAAACTGTTTTTT	CASSLFQATNEKLFF
TRBV28	NA	TRBJ1-5	NA	TGTGCCAGCAGTTTATCTAAGGGATTCAATCAGCCCCAGCATTTT	CASSLSKGFNQPQHF
TRBV5-1	NA	TRBJ2-3	NA	TGCGCCAGCAGTCCTTCCGGTGGAGGGAGCGCAGATACGCAGTATTTT	CASSPSGGGSADTQYF
TRBV19	large	TRBJ2-3	TRBD2	TGTGCCAGTAACCCCGCGGGAGGAGGGGCAGATACGCAGTATTTT	CASNPAGGGADTQYF
TRBV6-8	few	TRBJ1-2	NA	TGTGCCAGCAGTCCAGGGGCGGCCTCTCCCTATGGCTACACCTTC	CASSPGAASPYGYTF
TRBV19	NA	TRBJ1-2	NA	TGTGCCAGTAGTTGGGGCAGGGAGTACAACTATGGCTACACCTTC	CASSWGREYNYGYTF
TRBV6-8	few	TRBJ2-7	NA	TGTGCCAGCAGTTACTCTGCACCTCACTCCTACGAGCAGTACTTC	CASSYSAPHSYEQYF
TRBV9	few	TRBJ1-5	NA	TGTGCCAGCAGTGAGGCCAATCAGCCCCAGCATTTT	CASSEANQPQHF
TRBV11-3	NA	TRBJ2-1	NA	TGTGCCAGCAGCACCCGGGAAAGCTCCTACAATGAGCAGTTCTTC	CASSTRESSYNEQFF
TRBV6-8	few	TRBJ2-7	NA	TGTGCCAGCAGTTACTCGCGGGACGGCCGCTCCTACGAGCAGTACTTC	CASSYSRDGRSYEQYF
TRBV6-8	many	TRBJ2-7	NA	TGTGCCATCGGCCGCGCGCTGGGAGTACTGGGCAGACACGAGCAGTACTTC	CAIGRALGVLGRHEQYF
TRBV6-8	medium-sized	TRBJ1-5	NA	TGTGCCAGCAGTTACCCCCTCAAGGGGCCCCAGCATTTT	CASSYPLKGPQHF
TRBV19	NA	TRBJ1-6	NA	TGTGCCAGTAGTGTCCGTCTAACAGGGAACTCACCCCTCCACTTT	CASSVRLTGNSPLHF
TRBV7-1	few	TRBJ2-2	NA	TGTGCCAGCAGCGACAGATACACCGGGGAGCTGTTTTTT	CASSDRYTGELFF
TRBV9	few	TRBJ1-2	NA	TGTGCCAGCAGCCCACATCCGACGGGGGCCTCCAATGGCTACACCTTC	CASSPHPTGASNGYTF
TRBV30	NA	TRBJ2-3	TRBD2	TGTGCCTGGAGTGCTAGTACTAGCGGGCGGAGGTATTTT	CAWSASTSGRRYF
TRBV19	NA	TRBJ2-5	TRBD1	TGTGCCAGTAGTAGAGGACAGGGGGCGAAGACCCAGTACTTC	CASSRGQGAKTQYF
TRBV5-1	NA	TRBJ2-4	NA	TGCGCCAGCAAGACCGGACTAGCCAAAAACATTCAGTACTTC	CASKTGLAKNIQYF
TRBV30	few	TRBJ2-7	NA	TGTGCCTGGAGGCACGGGAATTACGAGCAGTACTTC	CAWRHGNYEQYF
TRBV11-3	many	TRBJ2-7	TRBD1	TGTGCCAGCAGCATCGGGACAGGGGTTGGGGAGCAGTACTTC	CASSIGTGVGEQYF
TRBV11-3	many	TRBJ2-1	NA	TGTGCCAGCAGCCTTGGGGGCGGAGGGTGGGATGAGCAGTTCTTC	CASSLGGGGWDEQFF
TRBV14	NA	TRBJ2-7	NA	TGTGCCAGCAGCCAAGACAGGTGGAGTTACGAGCAGTACTTC	CASSQDRWSYEQYF
TRBV30	NA	TRBJ2-1	NA	TGTGCCTGGAGTGTAAACCAGCATGAGCAGTTCTTC	CAWSVNQHEQFF
TRBV11-3	many	TRBJ2-1	TRBD2	TGTGCCAGCAGTAACCTAGCGGCGATCTCCTACAATGAGCAGTTCTTC	CASSNLAAISYNEQFF
TRBV11-3	many	TRBJ2-7	TRBD2	TGTGCCAGCAGCTTGGGGACTAGCGGGTCGAGACCTTCCTACGAGCAGTACTTC	CASSLGTSGSRPSYEQYF
TRBV19	NA	TRBJ2-1	TRBD2	TGTGCCAGTAGTACCCGGACTAGCGGGAGGGCCGCTGAGCAGTTCTTC	CASSTRTSGRAAEQFF
TRBV11-3	many	TRBJ2-7	TRBD2	TGTGCCAGCAGCCTGGGACTAGCGGGAGCGAGAAACGAGCAGTACTTC	CASSLGLAGARNEQYF
TRBV28	few	TRBJ2-7	TRBD1	TGTGCCACAAAAGCCCCGACAGGGGTTACCGGCGAGCAGTACTTC	CATKAPTGVTGEQYF
TRBV6-8	few	TRBJ1-2	TRBD1	TGTGCCAGCAGTTCATCCGGGACAGCTTTTTCGAACTATGGCTACACCTTC	CASSSSGTAFSNYGYTF
TRBV19	NA	TRBJ2-2	TRBD1	TGTGCCAGTCTCCGGGGACAGGGGGCCGCCGGGGAGCTGTTTTTT	CASLRGQGAAGELFF
TRBV19	NA	TRBJ1-1	NA	TGTGCCAGTAGTAACCGGGAGGCTGAAGCTTTCTTT	CASSNREAEAFF
TRBV30	NA	TRBJ2-4	NA	TGTGCCTGGAGTGTAGGTAGGGGAATTGGTAACATTCAGTACTTC	CAWSVGRGIGNIQYF
TRBV10-2	NA	TRBJ2-3	NA	TGCGCCAGCAGTGGACAGATCACAGATACGCAGTATTTT	CASSGQITDTQYF
TRBV11-3	medium-sized	TRBJ2-2	NA	TGTGCCAGCAGCCGGGACACGAACACCGGGGAGCTGTTTTTT	CASSRDTNTGELFF
TRBV28	few	TRBJ1-2	NA	TGTGCCAGCAGTCCCTCTACCCTCTATGGCTACACCTTC	CASSPSTLYGYTF
TRBV11-3	many	TRBJ2-3	TRBD1	TGTGCCAGCAGCTCGAGGACAGGGTCAGATACGCAGTATTTT	CASSSRTGSDTQYF
TRBV18	NA	TRBJ1-2	NA	TGTGCCAGCTCACCGCGGACAGTTTATGGCTACACCTTC	CASSPRTVYGYTF
TRBV29-1	NA	TRBJ2-1	TRBD1	TGCAGCGTTGAAGATCCGCGAACAGGGGCCTACAATGAGCAGTTCTTC	CSVEDPRTGAYNEQFF
TRBV28	NA	TRBJ2-4	NA	TGTGCCAGCAGTTTAGAGGGGTCGGCCTCCAAAAACATTCAGTACTTC	CASSLEGSASKNIQYF
TRBV5-1	medium-sized	TRBJ2-2	NA	TGCGCCAGCAGCTTGGCTCAGGCCTACACCGGGGAGCTGTTTTTT	CASSLAQAYTGELFF